The source of this T cell receptor beta chain is a study of cytomegalovirus exposure and HLA in healthy donors. Whole-study results and caveats: In a later analysis, a genetic analysis reported fewer productive-TCR N-insertions in an Asian-associated ancestry cluster than the cohort average. Donor immune exposure was known only as CMV serostatus.

The PCR ran on 60 Vbeta and 13 Jbeta primers. Libraries were prepared by immunoSEQ multiplex PCR; TCRdb keeps only in-frame clonotypes and omits some of them. The table has under 200,000 clones, approximately 80% seen once. Concerning this clone: Antigen unknown.

Trimming cost V 4 bases and J 0 bases, with 22 bases left between them. Germline V lookup: CDR1 SGHKS, CDR2 YYEKEE (reference sequence). The CDR3 spans 18 residues. Sample: PBMCs. V is TRBV5-5 and J is TRBJ1-1; D remains unclear. The sequence derives from a man aged 35 to 55 in good health and CMV-seropositive. The CDR3 region is CASSPLFILGTLNTEAFF. The CDR3 DNA reads as TGTGCCAGCAGCCCCCTCTTCATTCTGGGCACCCTGAACACTGAAGCTTTCTTT.